This entry lists 5 T cell receptor beta chains sequenced from one sample in a study of blood T cell repertoires in COVID-19. Here immunoSEQ multiplex PCR was the method, and the copy in TCRdb shows in-frame clones only, minus some. This sample has just over 50,000 clones, with around 83% found just once. The sample consisted of peripheral blood. These receptors originate from an elderly man with active COVID-19.

This chain links TRBV2 with TRBJ2-3, with D tentatively TRBD2 (6 bases). CDR3 length: 17 amino acids. Between the trimmed V and J ends, which lost 8 bases and 2 bases, there was a span of 23 bases. Germline CDR1 reads SNHLY; CDR2 reads FYNNEI. CDR3 amino acids: CASFERAGIIYTDTQYF. CDR3 in DNA: TGTGCCAGCTTCGAGCGGGCGGGCATAATTTACACAGATACGCAGTATTTT.

The gene calls are TRBV2 and TRBJ1-6, with 7 bases matching TRBD1. This CDR3 is built from 15 residues. V was pared by 6 bases and J by 7 bases, with 9 bases of the junction left unmatched. The V gene's germline CDR1 is SNHLY and CDR2 FYNNEI. CDR3 protein: CASSAPRDRNSPLHF. Written as DNA, the CDR3 is TGTGCCAGCAGCGCGCCCCGGGACAGAAATTCACCCCTCCACTTT.

V and J are TRBV6-2 or TRBV6-3 and TRBJ2-1, with 8 bases fitting TRBD2. With 5 bases clipped from V and 3 bases from J, the junction kept 9 bases outside the gene matches. This CDR3 spans 16 amino acids. Germline loops: CDR1 MNHEY, CDR2 SVGEGT. Written as DNA, the CDR3 is TGTGCCAGCAGTCGACAGACTAGCGACGTCTACAATGAGCAGTTCTTC. This gives the protein CASSRQTSDVYNEQFF.

The CDR3 DNA reads TGTGCCAGCAGTCCCGAGACTAGCGGGAAAGATACGCAGTATTTT. Its translation is CASSPETSGKDTQYF. The chain is built from TRBV27 and TRBJ2-3; TRBD2 aligns across 11 bases. Germline lookup yields CDR1 MNHEY and CDR2 SMNVEV (reference sequence). V lost 5 bases, J lost 5 bases, and 6 bases stayed unmatched. This CDR3 region has 15 residues.

The CDR3, as DNA: TGTGCCAGCAGTTACAGTCGGCAGGAACTGAACACTGAAGCTTTCTTT. Residues: CASSYSRQELNTEAFF. V and J are TRBV6-2 or TRBV6-3 and TRBJ1-1, with no clear D. Germline V gives CDR1 MNHEY, CDR2 SVGEGT. V lost 2 bases, J lost 0 bases, and 13 bases lay in between. The length of the CDR3 is 16 residues.